The 14 T cell receptor beta chains listed next were all sequenced from one sample in a study of cytomegalovirus exposure and HLA in healthy donors. With 60 Vbeta and 13 Jbeta primers, the PCR was carried out. The table came from immunoSEQ multiplex PCR; TCRdb's copy has only in-frame clones and leaves some out. Here the sample table reports tens of thousands of clones. Sequencing input: PBMCs. These receptors were collected from a woman between 35 and 50 years old in good health and CMV-seronegative.

The chain employs TRBV28 and TRBJ1-2; 9 bases match TRBD1. This CDR3 is built from 15 residues. CDR1 and CDR2 (germline): MDHEN, SYDVKM. The V segment lost 3 bases and the J segment 8 bases; nucleotides outside the gene matches: 10. CDR3 in amino acids: CASSLRQGGDRGYTF. The CDR3, as DNA: TGTGCCAGCAGTTTGAGACAGGGGGGCGATCGAGGCTACACCTTC.

The chain has TRBV30 and TRBJ2-3; D is possibly TRBD1 (5 bases). CDR1 and CDR2 (germline): GTSNPN, SVGIG (reference sequence). The CDR3 is 14 residues long. V was trimmed by 2 bases and J by 0 bases, leaving 9 bases between them. CDR3 in amino acids: CAWSRTLSTDTQYF. The CDR3, as DNA: TGTGCCTGGAGTCGGACACTCAGCACAGATACGCAGTATTTT.

This CDR3 reads CSVEPGDYGYTF. The DNA of the CDR3 is TGCAGCGTTGAGCCCGGGGACTATGGCTACACCTTC. V and J are TRBV29-1 and TRBJ1-2; D not resolved. CDR1 and CDR2 (germline): SQVTM, ANQGSEA. The germline V and J ends were trimmed by 3 bases and 3 bases, with 8 bases remaining between them. This CDR3 region has 12 residues.

CDR3 in amino acids: CASSFDTHRPQHF. CDR3 bases: TGTGCCAGCAGTTTTGACACCCATAGGCCCCAGCATTTT. The chain recombines TRBV6-6 with TRBJ1-5, with D unresolved. CDR3 length equals 13 residues. The germline V gene has CDR1 MNHNY and CDR2 SVGAGI (reference sequence). Trimming took 4 bases from V and 9 from J, leaving 13 bases between them.

The chain combines TRBV30 with TRBJ1-4; D remains unclear. This CDR3 is built from 12 residues. V was clipped by 0 bases and J by 7 bases, with 6 bases between them. The germline CDR1 and CDR2 sequences are GTSNPN and SVGIG (reference sequence). DNA of the CDR3: TGTGCCTGGAGTGTACTAAGTGAAAAACTGTTTTTT. Translated, it gives CAWSVLSEKLFF.

The gene calls are TRBV19 and TRBJ2-1; TRBD1 matches at 11 bases. The germline V gene encodes CDR1 LNHDA and CDR2 SQIVND (reference sequence). The CDR3 consists of 18 residues. J was trimmed by 5 bases and V by 4 bases; bases with no gene match: 13. CDR3 residues: CASSTSGTGGKEDNEQFF. The CDR3 DNA sequence: TGTGCCAGTAGTACCTCCGGGACAGGGGGAAAAGAAGACAATGAGCAGTTCTTC. Together with reference TRBV19 and TRBJ2-1, the CDR3 gives the full variable domain: DGGITQSPKYLFRKEGQNVTLSCEQNLNHDAMYWYRQDPGQGLRLIYYSQIVNDFQKGDIAEGYSVSREKKESFPLTVTSAQKNPTAFYLCASSTSGTGGKEDNEQFFGPGTRLTVL.

The chain employs TRBV5-6 and TRBJ1-6, with D possibly being TRBD1 (5 bases). Germline V CDR1 and CDR2: SGHDT, YYEEEE. The V gene lost 2 bases and the J gene lost 6 bases, with 18 bases spanning the gap. This CDR3 comprises 17 residues. CDR3: CASSFASAGDLNSPLHF. The DNA for the CDR3 is TGTGCCAGCAGCTTCGCCTCAGCGGGGGATCTTAATTCACCCCTCCACTTT. The full variable domain, its missing parts supplied by reference TRBV5-6 and TRBJ1-6, is DAGVTQSPTHLIKTRGQQVTLRCSPKSGHDTVSWYQQALGQGPQFIFQYYEEEERQRGNFPDRFSGHQFPNYSSELNVNALLLGDSALYLCASSFASAGDLNSPLHFGNGTRLTVT.

V and J are TRBV4-2 and TRBJ2-7; D is unresolved. The CDR3 contains 13 residues. Trimming pared 1 base from V and 3 bases from J, leaving 7 bases between. Germline assignment: CDR1 LGHNA and CDR2 YNFKEQ. For the CDR3, the DNA is TGTGCCAGCAGCCAAGGCTATCACTACGAGCAGTACTTC. Translation gives CASSQGYHYEQYF.

The chain has TRBV19 and TRBJ2-5; D is perhaps TRBD2 (5 bases). The CDR3 consists of 15 residues. V lost 5 bases and J lost 4, with 17 bases in between. Germline assignment: CDR1 LNHDA and CDR2 SQIVND (reference sequence). DNA for the CDR3: TGTGCCAGTAGTCCCTCCCAGCTAGCCGGAGAGACCCAGTACTTC. Translating gives CASSPSQLAGETQYF. The whole variable domain, filled in from reference TRBV19 and TRBJ2-5, reads DGGITQSPKYLFRKEGQNVTLSCEQNLNHDAMYWYRQDPGQGLRLIYYSQIVNDFQKGDIAEGYSVSREKKESFPLTVTSAQKNPTAFYLCASSPSQLAGETQYFGPGTRLLVL.

The rearrangement uses TRBV30 and TRBJ1-4, with a tentative D call TRBD1 (5 bases). Trimming took off 1 base at V and 7 bases at J, with 7 bases between the two ends. The CDR3 runs 12 residues. The germline V gene has CDR1 GTSNPN and CDR2 SVGIG (reference sequence). CDR3 sequence: CAWSADSEKLFF. CDR3 coding DNA: TGTGCCTGGAGTGCAGACAGTGAAAAACTGTTTTTT.

This sequence joins TRBV13 and TRBJ2-7; tentative D call: TRBD2 (5 bases). Germline lookup yields CDR1 PRHDT and CDR2 FYEKMQ (reference sequence). Trimming removed 2 bases at V and 3 bases at J, with 11 bases between. This CDR3 region has 14 residues. The CDR3 bases are TGTGCCAGCAGCTTACGGCTAGCCCACTACGAGCAGTACTTC. Amino acids: CASSLRLAHYEQYF.

The J gene is TRBJ1-1, the V gene TRBV7-2; D is unresolved. Germline V gene lookup returns CDR1 SGHTA and CDR2 FQGNSA. CDR3 length: 13 residues. Trimming removed 1 base from V and 7 bases from J, with 10 bases in between. The CDR3 region is CASSLDIGSEAFF. The CDR3 bases are TGTGCCAGCAGCTTAGATATTGGCAGTGAAGCTTTCTTT.

The chain joins TRBV7-9 to TRBJ2-4, with 7 bases lining up with TRBD2. V lost 3 bases and J lost 15; bases outside the gene matches: 14. The CDR3 extends over 14 amino acids. CDR1 is SEHNR, CDR2 FQNEAQ, per germline (reference sequence). CDR3: CASSLESGKSVRYF. The DNA of the CDR3 is TGTGCCAGCAGCTTGGAAAGCGGGAAGTCCGTTCGGTACTTC. Together with reference TRBV7-9 and TRBJ2-4, the CDR3 gives the full variable domain: DTGVSQNPRHKITKRGQNVTFRCDPISEHNRLYWYRQTLGQGPEFLTYFQNEAQLEKSRLLSDRFSAERPKGSFSTLEIQRTEQGDSAMYLCASSLESGKSVRYFGAGTRLSVL.

In regard to this clone: An end of the junction does not agree with germline; a read error may underlie this. CDR3 coding DNA: TGTGCCAGCAGTGGGGGATACAGGGGGAGTAGCACAGATAAGCAGTATTTT. Its protein product is CASSGGYRGSSTDKQYF. The V call is TRBV25-1, the J call TRBJ2-3, with 8 bases lining up with TRBD1. This CDR3 is built from 17 residues. The V gene's germline CDR1 is MGHDK and CDR2 SYGVNS.